These 2 T cell receptor beta chains share one sample of origin, sequenced in a study of cytomegalovirus exposure and HLA in healthy donors. The PCR made use of 60 Vbeta and 13 Jbeta primers. Produced via immunoSEQ multiplex PCR; TCRdb's table is partial and in-frame only. Altogether 100,000 to 150,000 clones are present, 80% being singletons, with the ten largest covering about 8.9%. The sample was PBMCs. These receptors all stem from a young man in good health and CMV-seropositive.

This clone is a singleton in its sample. This rearrangement joins TRBV5-1 to TRBJ1-1; D gene uncertain. The length of the CDR3 is 14 residues. Germline CDR1 is SGHRS and CDR2 is YFSETQ. Between the trimmed V and J ends, which lost 0 bases and 1 base, there was a span of 7 bases. DNA for the CDR3: TGCGCCAGCAGCTTGGGACAATGGAACACTGAAGCTTTCTTT. It codes for CASSLGQWNTEAFF.

This chain links TRBV19 with TRBJ1-5, with TRBD1 as a possible D gene (5 bases). V gave up 5 bases and J gave up 2 bases, with 13 bases separating them. The CDR3 loop spans 15 amino acids. CDR1 and CDR2 from the germline V gene are LNHDA and SQIVND (reference sequence). CDR3 bases: TGTGCCAGTAGTGGCAGGGATGCGGGCAATCAGCCCCAGCATTTT. Its translation: CASSGRDAGNQPQHF.